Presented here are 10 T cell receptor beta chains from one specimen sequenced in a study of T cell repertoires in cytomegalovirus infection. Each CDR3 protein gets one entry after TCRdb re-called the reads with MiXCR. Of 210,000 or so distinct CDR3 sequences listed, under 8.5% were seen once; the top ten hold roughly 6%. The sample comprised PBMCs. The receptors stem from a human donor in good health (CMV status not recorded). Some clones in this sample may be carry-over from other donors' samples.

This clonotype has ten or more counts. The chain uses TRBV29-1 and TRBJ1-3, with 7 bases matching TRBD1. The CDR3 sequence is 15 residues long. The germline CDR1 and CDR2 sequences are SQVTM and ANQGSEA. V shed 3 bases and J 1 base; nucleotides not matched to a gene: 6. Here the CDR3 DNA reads TGCAGCGTTGATGGGAACAGGGGTTCTGGAAACACCATATATTTT. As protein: CSVDGNRGSGNTIYF.

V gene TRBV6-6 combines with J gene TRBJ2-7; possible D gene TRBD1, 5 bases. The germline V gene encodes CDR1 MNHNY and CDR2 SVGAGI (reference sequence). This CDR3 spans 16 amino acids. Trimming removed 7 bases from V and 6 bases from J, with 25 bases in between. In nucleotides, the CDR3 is TGTGCCAGCAACCCCAGACAGCCTCCCTTTAAGGGCGAGCAGTACTTC. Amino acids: CASNPRQPPFKGEQYF.

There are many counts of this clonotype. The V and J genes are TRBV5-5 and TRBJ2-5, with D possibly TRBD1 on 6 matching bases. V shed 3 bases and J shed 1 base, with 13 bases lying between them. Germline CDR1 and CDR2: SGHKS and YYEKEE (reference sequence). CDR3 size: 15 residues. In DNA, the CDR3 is TGTGCCAGCAGCTGGGGGCGAGCGGTCCAAGAGACCCAGTACTTC. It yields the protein CASSWGRAVQETQYF.

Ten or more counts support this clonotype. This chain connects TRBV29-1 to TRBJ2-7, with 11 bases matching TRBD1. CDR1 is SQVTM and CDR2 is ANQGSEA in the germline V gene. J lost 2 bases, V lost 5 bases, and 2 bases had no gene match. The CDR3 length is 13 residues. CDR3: CSVPGQGAYEQYF. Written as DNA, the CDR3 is TGCAGCGTTCCGGGACAGGGGGCCTACGAGCAGTACTTC.

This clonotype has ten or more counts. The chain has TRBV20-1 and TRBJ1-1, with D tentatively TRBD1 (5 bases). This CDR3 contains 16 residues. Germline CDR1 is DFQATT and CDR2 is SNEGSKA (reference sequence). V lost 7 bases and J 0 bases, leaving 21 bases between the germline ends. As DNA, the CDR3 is TGCAGTGTTCGATCAGCGTTCAGGGTGGTGAACACTGAAGCTTTCTTT. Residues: CSVRSAFRVVNTEAFF.

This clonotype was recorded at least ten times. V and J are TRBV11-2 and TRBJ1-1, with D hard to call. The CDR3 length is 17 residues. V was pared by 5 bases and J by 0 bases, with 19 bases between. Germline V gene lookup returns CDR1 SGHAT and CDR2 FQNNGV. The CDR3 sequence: CASSTQMTNLMNTEAFF. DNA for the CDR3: TGTGCCAGCAGCACCCAGATGACAAATCTCATGAACACTGAAGCTTTCTTT.

The chain's CDR3 is CASSSTGGPFGSLAFF. DNA of the CDR3: TGTGCCAGCAGTTCGACAGGGGGGCCTTTCGGGTCTTTAGCTTTCTTT. V gene TRBV6-2 or TRBV6-3 combines with J gene TRBJ1-1; 9 bases map to TRBD1. Trimming at V came to 4 bases and at J to 10 bases, leaving 16 bases not matched to a gene. The CDR3 extends over 16 amino acids. Germline CDR1 is MNHEY and CDR2 is SVGEGT.

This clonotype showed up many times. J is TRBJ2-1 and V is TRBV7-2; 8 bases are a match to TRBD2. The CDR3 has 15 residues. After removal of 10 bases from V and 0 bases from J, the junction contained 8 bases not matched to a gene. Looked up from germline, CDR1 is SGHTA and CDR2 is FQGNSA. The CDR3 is CATSLAGRSYNEQFF. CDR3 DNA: TGTGCCACCTCTTTAGCGGGGCGCTCCTACAATGAGCAGTTCTTC.

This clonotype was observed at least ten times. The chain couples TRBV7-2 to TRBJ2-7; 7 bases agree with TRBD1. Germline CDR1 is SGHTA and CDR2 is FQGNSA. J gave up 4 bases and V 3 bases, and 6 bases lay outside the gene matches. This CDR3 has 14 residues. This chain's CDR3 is CASSFYRGEYEQYF. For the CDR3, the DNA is TGTGCCAGCAGCTTCTACAGGGGTGAATACGAGCAGTACTTC.

CDR3 in amino acids: CASREPWGETQYF. The CDR3 DNA is TGTGCCAGCAGGGAACCTTGGGGAGAGACCCAGTACTTC. The chain combines TRBV12-3 or TRBV12-4 with TRBJ2-5; D unclear. This CDR3 has 13 residues. V was clipped by 6 bases and J by 4 bases, with 12 bases between them.